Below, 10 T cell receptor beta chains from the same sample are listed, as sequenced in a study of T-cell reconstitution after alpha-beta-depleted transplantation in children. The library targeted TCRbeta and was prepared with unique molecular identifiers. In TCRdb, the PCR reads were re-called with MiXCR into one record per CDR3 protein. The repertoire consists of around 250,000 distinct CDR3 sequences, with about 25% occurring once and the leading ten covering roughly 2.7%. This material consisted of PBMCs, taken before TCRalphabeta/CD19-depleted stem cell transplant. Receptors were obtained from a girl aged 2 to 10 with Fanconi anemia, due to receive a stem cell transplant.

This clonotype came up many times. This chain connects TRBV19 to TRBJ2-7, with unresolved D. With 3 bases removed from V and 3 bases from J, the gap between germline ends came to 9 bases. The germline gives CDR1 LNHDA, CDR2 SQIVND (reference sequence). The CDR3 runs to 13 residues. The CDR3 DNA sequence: TGTGCCAGTAGTATTAACCCCTACTACGAGCAGTACTTC. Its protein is CASSINPYYEQYF. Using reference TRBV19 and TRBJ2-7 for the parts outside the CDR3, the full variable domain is DGGITQSPKYLFRKEGQNVTLSCEQNLNHDAMYWYRQDPGQGLRLIYYSQIVNDFQKGDIAEGYSVSREKKESFPLTVTSAQKNPTAFYLCASSINPYYEQYFGPGTRLTVT.

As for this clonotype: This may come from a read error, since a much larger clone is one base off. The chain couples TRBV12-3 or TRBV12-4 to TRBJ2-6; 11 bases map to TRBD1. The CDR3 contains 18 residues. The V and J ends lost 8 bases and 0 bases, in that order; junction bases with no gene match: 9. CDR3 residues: CASSTLGQGGSGANVLTF. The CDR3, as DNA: TGTGCCAGCTCCACATTGGGACAGGGGGGCTCTGGGGCCAACGTCCTGACTTTC.

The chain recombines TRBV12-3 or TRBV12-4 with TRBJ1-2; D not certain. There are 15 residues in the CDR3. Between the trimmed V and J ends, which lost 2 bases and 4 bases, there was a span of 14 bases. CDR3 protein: CASSLSGRAFYGYTF. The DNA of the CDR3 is TGTGCCAGCAGTTTATCTGGGCGGGCCTTCTATGGCTACACCTTC.

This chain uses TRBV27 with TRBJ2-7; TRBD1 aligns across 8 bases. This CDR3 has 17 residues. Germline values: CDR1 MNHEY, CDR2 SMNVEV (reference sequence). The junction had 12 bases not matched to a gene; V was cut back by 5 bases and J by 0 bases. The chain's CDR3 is CASSLPGTGSFSYEQYF. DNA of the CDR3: TGTGCCAGCAGTCTACCCGGGACAGGCTCTTTCTCCTACGAGCAGTACTTC.

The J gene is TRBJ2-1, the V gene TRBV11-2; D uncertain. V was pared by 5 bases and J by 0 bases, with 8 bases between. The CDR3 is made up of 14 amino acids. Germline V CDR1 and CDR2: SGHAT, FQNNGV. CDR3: CASSPLSSYNEQFF. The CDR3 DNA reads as TGTGCCAGCAGCCCCCTAAGCTCCTACAATGAGCAGTTCTTC.

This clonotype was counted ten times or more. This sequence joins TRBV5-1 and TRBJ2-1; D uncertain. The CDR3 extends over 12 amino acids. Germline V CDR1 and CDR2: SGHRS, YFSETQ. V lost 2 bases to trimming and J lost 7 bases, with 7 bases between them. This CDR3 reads CASSFNVNEQFF. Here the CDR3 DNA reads TGCGCCAGCAGCTTCAATGTTAATGAGCAGTTCTTC.

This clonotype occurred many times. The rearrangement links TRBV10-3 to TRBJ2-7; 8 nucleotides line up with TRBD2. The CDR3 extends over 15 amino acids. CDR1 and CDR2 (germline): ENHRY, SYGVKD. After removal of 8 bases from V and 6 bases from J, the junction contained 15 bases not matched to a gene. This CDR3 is CAIGSPGLVSREQYF. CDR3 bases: TGTGCCATCGGATCACCGGGACTAGTTTCCCGCGAGCAGTACTTC.

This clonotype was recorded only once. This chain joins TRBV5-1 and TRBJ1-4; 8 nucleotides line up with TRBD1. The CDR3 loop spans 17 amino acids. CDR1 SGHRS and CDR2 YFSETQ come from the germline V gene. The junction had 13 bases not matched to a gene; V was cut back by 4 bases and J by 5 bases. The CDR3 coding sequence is TGCGCCAGCAGCCCCCCGGCAGGGGGCATCTTAAATGAAAAACTGTTTTTT. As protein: CASSPPAGGILNEKLFF. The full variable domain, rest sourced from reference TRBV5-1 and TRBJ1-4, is KAGVTQTPRYLIKTRGQQVTLSCSPISGHRSVSWYQQTPGQGLQFLFEYFSETQRNKGNFPGRFSGRQFSNSRSEMNVSTLELGDSALYLCASSPPAGGILNEKLFFGSGTQLSVL.

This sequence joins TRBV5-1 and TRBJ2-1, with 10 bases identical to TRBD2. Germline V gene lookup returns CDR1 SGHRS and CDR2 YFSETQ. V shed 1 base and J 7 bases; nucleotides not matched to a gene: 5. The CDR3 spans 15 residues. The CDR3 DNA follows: TGCGCCAGCAGCTTGCTCAGCGGGAGGGGGAATGAGCAGTTCTTC. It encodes CASSLLSGRGNEQFF.

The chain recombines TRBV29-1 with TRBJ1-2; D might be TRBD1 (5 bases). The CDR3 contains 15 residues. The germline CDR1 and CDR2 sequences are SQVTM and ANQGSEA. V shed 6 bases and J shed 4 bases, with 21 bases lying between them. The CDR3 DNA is TGCAGCGTAGGCTCCGGGACGGTTTCATTCTATGGCTACACCTTC. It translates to CSVGSGTVSFYGYTF.